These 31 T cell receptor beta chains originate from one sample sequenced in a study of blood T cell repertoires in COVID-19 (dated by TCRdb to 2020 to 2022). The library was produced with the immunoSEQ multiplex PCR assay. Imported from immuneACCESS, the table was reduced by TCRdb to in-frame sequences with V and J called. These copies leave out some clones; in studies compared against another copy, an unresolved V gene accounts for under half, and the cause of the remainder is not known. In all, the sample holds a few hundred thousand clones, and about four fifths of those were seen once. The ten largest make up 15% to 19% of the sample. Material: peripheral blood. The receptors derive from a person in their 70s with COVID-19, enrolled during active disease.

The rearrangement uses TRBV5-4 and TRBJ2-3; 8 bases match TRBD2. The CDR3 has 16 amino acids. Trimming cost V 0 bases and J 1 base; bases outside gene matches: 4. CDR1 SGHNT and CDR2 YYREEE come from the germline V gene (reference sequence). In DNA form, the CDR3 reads TGTGCCAGCAGCTTGGCTTGGCGGGGGGGCACAGATACGCAGTATTTT. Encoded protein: CASSLAWRGGTDTQYF.

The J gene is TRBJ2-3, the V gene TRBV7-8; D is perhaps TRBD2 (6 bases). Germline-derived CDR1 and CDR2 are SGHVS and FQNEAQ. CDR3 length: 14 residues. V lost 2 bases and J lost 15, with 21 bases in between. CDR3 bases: TGTGCCAGCAGCTTAAAAGGCGGGGCGGCTCGAGGCTATTTT. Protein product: CASSLKGGAARGYF.

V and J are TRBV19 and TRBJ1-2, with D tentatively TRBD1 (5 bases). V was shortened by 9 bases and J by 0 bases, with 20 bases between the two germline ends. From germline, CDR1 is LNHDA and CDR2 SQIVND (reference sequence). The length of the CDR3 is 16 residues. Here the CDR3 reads CASHFDSRVANYGYTF. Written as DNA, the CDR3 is TGTGCCAGCCACTTCGACAGCCGAGTAGCTAACTATGGCTACACCTTC.

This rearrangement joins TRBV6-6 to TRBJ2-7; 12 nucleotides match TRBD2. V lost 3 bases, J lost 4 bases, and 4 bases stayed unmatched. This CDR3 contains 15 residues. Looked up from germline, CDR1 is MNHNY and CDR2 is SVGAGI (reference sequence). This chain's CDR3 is CASSYLGLAGYEQYF. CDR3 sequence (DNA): TGTGCCAGCAGTTATCTTGGACTAGCGGGATACGAGCAGTACTTC.

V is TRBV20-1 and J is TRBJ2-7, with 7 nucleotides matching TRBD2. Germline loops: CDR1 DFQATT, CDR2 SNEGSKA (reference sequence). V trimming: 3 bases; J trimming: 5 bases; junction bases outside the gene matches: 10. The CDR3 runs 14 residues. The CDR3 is CSASKASGFNEQYF. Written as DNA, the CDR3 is TGCAGTGCTAGTAAGGCTAGCGGCTTCAACGAGCAGTACTTC.

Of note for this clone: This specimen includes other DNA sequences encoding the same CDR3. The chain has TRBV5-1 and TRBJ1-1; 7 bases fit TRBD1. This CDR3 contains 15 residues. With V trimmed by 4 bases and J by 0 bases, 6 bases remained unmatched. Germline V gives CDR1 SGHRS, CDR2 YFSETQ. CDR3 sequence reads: CASSLADRLNTEAFF. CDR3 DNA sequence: TGCGCCAGCAGCCTGGCGGACAGGTTGAACACTGAAGCTTTCTTT. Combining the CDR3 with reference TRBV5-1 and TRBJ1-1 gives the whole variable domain KAGVTQTPRYLIKTRGQQVTLSCSPISGHRSVSWYQQTPGQGLQFLFEYFSETQRNKGNFPGRFSGRQFSNSRSEMNVSTLELGDSALYLCASSLADRLNTEAFFGQGTRLTVV.

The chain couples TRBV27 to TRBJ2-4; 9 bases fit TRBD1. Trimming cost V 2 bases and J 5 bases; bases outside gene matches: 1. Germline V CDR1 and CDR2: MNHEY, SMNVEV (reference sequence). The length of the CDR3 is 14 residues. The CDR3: CASSLNRGQNIQYF. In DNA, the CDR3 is TGTGCCAGCAGTTTAAACAGGGGGCAAAACATTCAGTACTTC.

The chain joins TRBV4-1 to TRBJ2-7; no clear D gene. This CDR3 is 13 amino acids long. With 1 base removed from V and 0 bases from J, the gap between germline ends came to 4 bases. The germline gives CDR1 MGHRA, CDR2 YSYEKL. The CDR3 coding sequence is TGCGCCAGCAGCCAAGCTCCCTCCTACGAGCAGTACTTC. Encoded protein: CASSQAPSYEQYF.

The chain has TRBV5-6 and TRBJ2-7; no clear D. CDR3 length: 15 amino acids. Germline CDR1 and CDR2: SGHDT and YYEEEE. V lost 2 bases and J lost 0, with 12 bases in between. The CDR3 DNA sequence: TGTGCCAGCAGCTTTGTGCGCGGCGGCTCCTACGAGCAGTACTTC. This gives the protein CASSFVRGGSYEQYF.

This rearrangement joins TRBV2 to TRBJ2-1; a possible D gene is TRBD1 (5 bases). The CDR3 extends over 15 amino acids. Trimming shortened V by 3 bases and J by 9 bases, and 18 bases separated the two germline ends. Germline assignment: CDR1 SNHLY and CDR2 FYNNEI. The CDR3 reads CASSDVLQGVGEQFF. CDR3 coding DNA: TGTGCCAGCAGTGATGTATTGCAGGGTGTAGGTGAGCAGTTCTTC.

The CDR3 DNA follows: TGTGCCAGCAGAACTAGCGGGGGGGGATCTAGCACAGATACGCAGTATTTT. It codes for CASRTSGGGSSTDTQYF. The rearrangement uses TRBV7-2 and TRBJ2-3, with 13 bases fitting TRBD2. This CDR3 is 17 amino acids long. Germline CDR1 is SGHTA and CDR2 is FQGNSA. With V trimmed by 6 bases and J by 0 bases, 6 bases remained unmatched.

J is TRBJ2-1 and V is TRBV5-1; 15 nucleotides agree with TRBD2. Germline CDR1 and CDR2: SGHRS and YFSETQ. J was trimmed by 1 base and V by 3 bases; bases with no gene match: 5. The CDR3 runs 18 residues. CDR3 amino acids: CASSSGLAGGRSYNEQFF. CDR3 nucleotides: TGCGCCAGCAGCTCAGGACTAGCGGGAGGGAGATCCTACAATGAGCAGTTCTTC.

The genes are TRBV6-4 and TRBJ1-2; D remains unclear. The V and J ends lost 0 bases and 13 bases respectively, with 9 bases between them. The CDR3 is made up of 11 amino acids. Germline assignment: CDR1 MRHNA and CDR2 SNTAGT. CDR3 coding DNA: TGTGCCAGCAGTGACTCTTGGCATCTCACCTTC. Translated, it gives CASSDSWHLTF.

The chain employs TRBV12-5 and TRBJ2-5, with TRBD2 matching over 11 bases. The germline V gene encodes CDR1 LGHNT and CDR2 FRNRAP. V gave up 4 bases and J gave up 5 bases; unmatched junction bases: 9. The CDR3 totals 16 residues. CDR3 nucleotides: TGTGCTAGTGGTTCCCCTCCACTAGCGGGGGACGAGACCCAGTACTTC. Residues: CASGSPPLAGDETQYF.

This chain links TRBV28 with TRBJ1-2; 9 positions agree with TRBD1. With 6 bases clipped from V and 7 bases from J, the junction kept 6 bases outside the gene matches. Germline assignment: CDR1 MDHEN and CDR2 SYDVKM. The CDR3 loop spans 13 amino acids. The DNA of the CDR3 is TGTGCCAGCAGGGGAACAGGGGGCGGTGGCTACACCTTC. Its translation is CASRGTGGGGYTF.

CDR3 sequence: CASSQDPPGTFKTQYF. Here the CDR3 DNA reads TGTGCCAGCAGCCAAGATCCCCCCGGGACTTTCAAGACCCAGTACTTC. The rearrangement links TRBV3-1 (or the pseudogene TRBV3-2) to TRBJ2-5, with D possibly matching TRBD2 (6 bases). Trimming shortened V by 0 bases and J by 6 bases, and 17 bases separated the two germline ends. CDR1 is LGHDT and CDR2 is YNNKEL in the germline V gene (reference sequence). This CDR3 has 16 amino acids.

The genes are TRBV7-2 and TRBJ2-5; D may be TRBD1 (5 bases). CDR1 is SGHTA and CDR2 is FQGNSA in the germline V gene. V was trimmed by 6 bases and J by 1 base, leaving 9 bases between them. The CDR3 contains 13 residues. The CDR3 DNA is TGTGCCAGCAGAAGGACAACCCAAGAGACCCAGTACTTC. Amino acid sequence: CASRRTTQETQYF.

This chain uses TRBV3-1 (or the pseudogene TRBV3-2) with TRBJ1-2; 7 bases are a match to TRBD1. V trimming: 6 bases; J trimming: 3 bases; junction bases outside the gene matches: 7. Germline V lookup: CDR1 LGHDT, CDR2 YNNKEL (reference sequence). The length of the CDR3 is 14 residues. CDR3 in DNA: TGTGCCAGCAGAGTGACCGGGACAGACTATGGCTACACCTTC. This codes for CASRVTGTDYGYTF.

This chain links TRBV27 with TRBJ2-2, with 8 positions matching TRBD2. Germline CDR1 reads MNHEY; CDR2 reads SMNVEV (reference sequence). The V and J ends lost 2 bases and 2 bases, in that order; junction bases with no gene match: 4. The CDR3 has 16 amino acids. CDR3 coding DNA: TGTGCCAGCAGTTTAGGGCGGGGGGAAAACACCGGGGAGCTGTTTTTT. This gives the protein CASSLGRGENTGELFF.

DNA of the CDR3: TGTGCCAGCAGCTTGTTGCGACTAGCGGGCACAGATACGCAGTATTTT. Its translation is CASSLLRLAGTDTQYF. The V gene is TRBV5-6, the J gene TRBJ2-3, with TRBD2 identical over 9 bases. Germline V gene sequence: CDR1 SGHDT, CDR2 YYEEEE. With 1 base clipped from V and 1 base from J, the junction kept 4 bases outside the gene matches. The CDR3 runs 16 residues.

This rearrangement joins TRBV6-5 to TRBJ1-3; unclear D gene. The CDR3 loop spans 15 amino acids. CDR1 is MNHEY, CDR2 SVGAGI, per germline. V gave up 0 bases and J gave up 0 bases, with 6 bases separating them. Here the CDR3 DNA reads TGTGCCAGCAGTTACTCTTATTTCTCTGGAAACACCATATATTTT. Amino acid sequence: CASSYSYFSGNTIYF.

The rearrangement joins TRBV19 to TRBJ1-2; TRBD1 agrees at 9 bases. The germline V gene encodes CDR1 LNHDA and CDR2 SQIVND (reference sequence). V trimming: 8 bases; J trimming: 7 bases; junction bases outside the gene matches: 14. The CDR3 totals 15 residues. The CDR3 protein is CASVRNGQGTSGYTF. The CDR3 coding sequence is TGTGCCAGTGTCCGGAACGGACAGGGGACGAGTGGCTACACCTTC.

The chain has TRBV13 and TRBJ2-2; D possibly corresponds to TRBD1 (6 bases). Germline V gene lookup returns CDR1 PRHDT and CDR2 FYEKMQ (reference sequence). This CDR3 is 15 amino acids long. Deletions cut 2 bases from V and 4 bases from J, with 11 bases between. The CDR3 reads CASSLWGPGTGELFF. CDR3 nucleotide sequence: TGTGCCAGCAGCTTATGGGGGCCCGGCACCGGGGAGCTGTTTTTT.

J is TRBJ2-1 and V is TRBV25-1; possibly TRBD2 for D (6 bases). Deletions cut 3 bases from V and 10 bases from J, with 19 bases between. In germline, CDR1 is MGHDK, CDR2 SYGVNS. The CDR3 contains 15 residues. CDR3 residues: CASSEVSEGKAEQFF. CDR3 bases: TGTGCCAGCAGTGAGGTTTCGGAGGGGAAGGCAGAGCAGTTCTTC.

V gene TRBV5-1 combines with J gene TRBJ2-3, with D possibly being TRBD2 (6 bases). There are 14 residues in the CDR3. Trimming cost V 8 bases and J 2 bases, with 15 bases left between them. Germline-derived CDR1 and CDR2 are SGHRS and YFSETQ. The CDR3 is CASVEGPFTDTQYF. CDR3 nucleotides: TGCGCCAGTGTGGAGGGACCCTTCACAGATACGCAGTATTTT.

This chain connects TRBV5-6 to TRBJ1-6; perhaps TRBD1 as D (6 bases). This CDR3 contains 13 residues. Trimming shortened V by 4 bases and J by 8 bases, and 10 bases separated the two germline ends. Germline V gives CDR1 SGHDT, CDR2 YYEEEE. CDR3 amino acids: CASSGAGDSPLHF. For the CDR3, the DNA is TGTGCCAGCAGCGGAGCAGGGGATTCACCCCTCCACTTT.

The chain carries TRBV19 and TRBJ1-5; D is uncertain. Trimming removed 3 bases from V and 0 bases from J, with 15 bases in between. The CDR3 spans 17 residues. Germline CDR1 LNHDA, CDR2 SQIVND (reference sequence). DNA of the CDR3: TGTGCCAGTAGTATGGTACAGCTGAGCTATAGCAATCAGCCCCAGCATTTT. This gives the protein CASSMVQLSYSNQPQHF.

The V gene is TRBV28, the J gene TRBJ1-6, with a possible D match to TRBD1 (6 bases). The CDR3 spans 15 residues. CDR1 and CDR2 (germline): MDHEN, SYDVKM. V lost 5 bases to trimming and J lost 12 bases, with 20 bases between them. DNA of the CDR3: TGTGCCAGCAGTCAACCCGGCACAGGGCTGAGACCCCTCCACTTT. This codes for CASSQPGTGLRPLHF.

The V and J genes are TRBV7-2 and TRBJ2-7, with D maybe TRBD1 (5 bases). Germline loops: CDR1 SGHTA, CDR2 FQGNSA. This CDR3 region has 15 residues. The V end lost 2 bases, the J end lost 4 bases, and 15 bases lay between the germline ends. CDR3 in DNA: TGTGCCAGCAGCTTATCGAACCCTCCAGGGTACGAGCAGTACTTC. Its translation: CASSLSNPPGYEQYF. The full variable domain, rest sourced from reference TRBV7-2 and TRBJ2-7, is GAGVSQSPSNKVTEKGKDVELRCDPISGHTALYWYRQSLGQGLEFLIYFQGNSAPDKSGLPSDRFSAERTGGSVSTLTIQRTQQEDSAVYLCASSLSNPPGYEQYFGPGTRLTVT.

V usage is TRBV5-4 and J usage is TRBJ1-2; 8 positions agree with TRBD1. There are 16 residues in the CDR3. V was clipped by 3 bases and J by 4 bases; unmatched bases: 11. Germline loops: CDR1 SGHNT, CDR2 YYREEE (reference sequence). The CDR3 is CASSYDRGAVTYGYTF. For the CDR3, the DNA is TGTGCCAGCAGCTATGACAGGGGTGCGGTAACCTATGGCTACACCTTC.

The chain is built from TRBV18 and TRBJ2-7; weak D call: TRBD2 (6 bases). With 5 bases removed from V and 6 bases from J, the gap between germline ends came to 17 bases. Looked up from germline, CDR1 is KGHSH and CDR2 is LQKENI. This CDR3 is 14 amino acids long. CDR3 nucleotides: TGTGCCAGCTCAAAACTTCAGGGTAGCGGCGAGCAGTACTTC. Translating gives CASSKLQGSGEQYF.